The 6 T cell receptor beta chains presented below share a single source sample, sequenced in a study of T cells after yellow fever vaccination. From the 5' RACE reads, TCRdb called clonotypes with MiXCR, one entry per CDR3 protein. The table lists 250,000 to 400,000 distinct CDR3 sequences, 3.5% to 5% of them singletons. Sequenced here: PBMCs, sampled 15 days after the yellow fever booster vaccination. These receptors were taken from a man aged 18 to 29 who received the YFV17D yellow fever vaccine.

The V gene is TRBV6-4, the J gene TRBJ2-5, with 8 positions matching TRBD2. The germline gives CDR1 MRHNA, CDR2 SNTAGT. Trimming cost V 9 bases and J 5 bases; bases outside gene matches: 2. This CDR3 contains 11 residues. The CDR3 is CARAGVETQYF. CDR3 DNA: TGTGCCAGAGCGGGGGTGGAGACCCAGTACTTC.

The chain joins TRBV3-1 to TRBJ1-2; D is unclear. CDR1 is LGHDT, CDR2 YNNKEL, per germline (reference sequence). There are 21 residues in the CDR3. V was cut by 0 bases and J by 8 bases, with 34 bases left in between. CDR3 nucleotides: TGTGCCAGCAGCCAAGATCGGAGGTCAGGACGAATCGACGGATGGTTGGGGGGCTACACCTTC. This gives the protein CASSQDRRSGRIDGWLGGYTF.

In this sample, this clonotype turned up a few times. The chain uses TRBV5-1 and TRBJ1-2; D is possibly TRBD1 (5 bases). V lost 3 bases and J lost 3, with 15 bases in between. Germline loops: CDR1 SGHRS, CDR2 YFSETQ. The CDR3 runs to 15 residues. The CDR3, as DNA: TGCGCCAGCAGCTCCGGGGGGGGGACGGACTATGGCTACACCTTC. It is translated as CASSSGGGTDYGYTF.

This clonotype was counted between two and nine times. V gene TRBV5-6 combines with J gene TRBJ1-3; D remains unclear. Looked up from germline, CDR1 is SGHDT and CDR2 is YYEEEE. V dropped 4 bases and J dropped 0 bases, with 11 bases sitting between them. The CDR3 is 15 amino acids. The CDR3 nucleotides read TGTGCCAGCAGCCTGGGCACGTTCTCTGGAAACACCATATATTTT. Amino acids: CASSLGTFSGNTIYF. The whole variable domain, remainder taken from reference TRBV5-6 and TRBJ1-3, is DAGVTQSPTHLIKTRGQQVTLRCSPKSGHDTVSWYQQALGQGPQFIFQYYEEEERQRGNFPDRFSGHQFPNYSSELNVNALLLGDSALYLCASSLGTFSGNTIYFGEGSWLTVV.

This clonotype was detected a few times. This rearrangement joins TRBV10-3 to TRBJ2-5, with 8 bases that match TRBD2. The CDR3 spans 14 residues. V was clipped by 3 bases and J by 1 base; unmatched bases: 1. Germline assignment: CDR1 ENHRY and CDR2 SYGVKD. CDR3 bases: TGTGCCATCAGTGACACTAGCGGCCAAGAGACCCAGTACTTC. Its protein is CAISDTSGQETQYF.

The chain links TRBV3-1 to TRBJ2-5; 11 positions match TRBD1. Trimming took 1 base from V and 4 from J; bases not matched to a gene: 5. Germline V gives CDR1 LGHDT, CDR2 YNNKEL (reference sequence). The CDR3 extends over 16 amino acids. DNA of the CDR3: TGTGCCAGCAGCCAAGGGGGCGGGACAGGGGGAGAGACCCAGTACTTC. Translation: CASSQGGGTGGETQYF.